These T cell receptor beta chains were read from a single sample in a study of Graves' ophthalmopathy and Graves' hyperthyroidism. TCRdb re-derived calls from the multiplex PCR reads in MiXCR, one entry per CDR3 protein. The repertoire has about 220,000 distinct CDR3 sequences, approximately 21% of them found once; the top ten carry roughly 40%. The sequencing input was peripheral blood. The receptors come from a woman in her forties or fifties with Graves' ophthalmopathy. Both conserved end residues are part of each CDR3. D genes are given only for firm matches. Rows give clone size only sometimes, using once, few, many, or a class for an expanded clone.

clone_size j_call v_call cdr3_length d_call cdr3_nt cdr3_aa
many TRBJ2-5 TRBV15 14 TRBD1 TGTGCCACCAGAACGGGACAGGCAGGGGACGCCCAGTACTTC CATRTGQAGDAQYF
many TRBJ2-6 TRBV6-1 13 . TGTGCCGTACGCAGCTCTGGGGCCAACGTCCTGACTTTC CAVRSSGANVLTF
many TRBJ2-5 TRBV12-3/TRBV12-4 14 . TGTGCCAGCAGCCCTTCGGCAGGGGGGGGGACCCAGTACTTC CASSPSAGGGTQYF
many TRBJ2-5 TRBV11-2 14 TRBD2 TGTGCCAGCAGCCGCCGGGGGGTGGAGGAGACCCAGTACTTC CASSRRGVEETQYF
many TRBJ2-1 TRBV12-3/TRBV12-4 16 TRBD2 TGTGCCAGCACTCCTGGGGGGACTAGCGGTAACAATGAGCAGTTCTTC CASTPGGTSGNNEQFF
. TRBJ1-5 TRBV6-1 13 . TGTGCCAGCAGTGGCGAAGGGAATCAGCCCCAGCATTTT CASSGEGNQPQHF
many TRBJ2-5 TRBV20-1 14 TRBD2 TGCAGTGCGGACCGAGGGACTACCTCCGGGACCCAGTACTTC CSADRGTTSGTQYF
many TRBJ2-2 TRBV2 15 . TGTGCCAGCAGTGAAGCCCGCCAGGGCACCGGGGAGCTGTTTTTT CASSEARQGTGELFF
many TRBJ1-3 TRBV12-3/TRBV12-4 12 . TGTGCCACCCGGGAAATTGGAAACACCATATATTTT CATREIGNTIYF
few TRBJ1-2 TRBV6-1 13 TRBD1 TGTGCCAGCACCGGGACAGGGGGCTATGGCTACACCTTC CASTGTGGYGYTF
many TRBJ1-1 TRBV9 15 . TGTGCCAGCAGCGTAGGTTGGAGGGGCGATACTGAAGCTTTCTTT CASSVGWRGDTEAFF
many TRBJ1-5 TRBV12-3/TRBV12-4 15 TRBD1 TGTGCCAGCAGTTTTTCCTCGACAGGGCATCAGCCCCAGCATTTT CASSFSSTGHQPQHF
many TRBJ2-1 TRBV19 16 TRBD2 TGTGCCAGTAGTATAGGGGCGGGAGGATCCTACAATGAGCAGTTCTTC CASSIGAGGSYNEQFF
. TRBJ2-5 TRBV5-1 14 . TGCGCCAGCAGCTCAGGCCCCTACCAAGAGACCCAGTACTTC CASSSGPYQETQYF
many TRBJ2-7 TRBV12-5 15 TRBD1 TGTGCTAGTGGAGGGGGACAGGGAGCCCTCTACGAGCAGTACTTC CASGGGQGALYEQYF
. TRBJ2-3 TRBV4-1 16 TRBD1 TGCGCCAGCAGCGCCCGGACAGGGGTTACCACAGATACGCAGTATTTT CASSARTGVTTDTQYF
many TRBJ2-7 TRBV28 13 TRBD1 TGTGCCAGCACCTCTAATCCAGGGGGCGAGCAGTACTTC CASTSNPGGEQYF
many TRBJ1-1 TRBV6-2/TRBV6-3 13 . TGTGCCAGCAGTTACGAGATAAGGACTGAAGCTTTCTTT CASSYEIRTEAFF
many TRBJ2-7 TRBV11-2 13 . TGTGCCAGCAGCGTGGGACAAATCTACGAGCAGTACTTC CASSVGQIYEQYF
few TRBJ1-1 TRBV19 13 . TGTGCCAGTCTACAACAGGGTAGGGCTGAAGCTTTCTTT CASLQQGRAEAFF
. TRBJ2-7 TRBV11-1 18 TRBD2 TGTGCCAGCAGCTCCGACTTTTTAGCGGGAGGGTGGTCAGACGAGCAGTACTTC CASSSDFLAGGWSDEQYF
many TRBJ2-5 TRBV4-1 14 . TGCGCCAGCAGCCAAGATTTAGAGGTGGAGACCCAGTACTTC CASSQDLEVETQYF
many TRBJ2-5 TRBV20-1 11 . TGCAGCTCGGCTGGACAAGAGACCCAGTACTTC CSSAGQETQYF
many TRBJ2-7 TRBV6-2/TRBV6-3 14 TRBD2 TGTGCCAGCAGAAATCCGGGACTACGCTACGAGCAGTACTTC CASRNPGLRYEQYF
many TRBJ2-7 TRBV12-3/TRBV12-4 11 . TGTGCCAGCAGTGGGGGGTTCGAGCAGTACTTC CASSGGFEQYF
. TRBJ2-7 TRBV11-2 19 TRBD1 TGTGCCAGCAGCCTAAATCAGGGGGACAGGGGGCTCCTCTCCTACGAGCAGTACTTC CASSLNQGDRGLLSYEQYF
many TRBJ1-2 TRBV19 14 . TGTGCCAGTAGTATCGGTGCAGGACAAGGGAGCTACACCTTC CASSIGAGQGSYTF